The text below deals with one TCR beta chain. It lacks a known antigen. Instrument on record: Illumina HiSeq 2000. TCR beta cDNA libraries were prepared using 5'RACE template switching, which introduced a universal primer site and unique molecular identifiers. cDNA synthesis was primed from the TCR beta constant segment and was followed by two successive PCR amplification steps. Processing in the source paper ran as follows. Reads were demultiplexed and grouped by UMI with MIGEC, and clonotypes were assembled and quantified with MiTCR. To exclude erroneous sequences, any TCR cDNA sequence not supported by at least two reads was discarded. The tcR package was used for downstream repertoire analysis, with clonotypes matched between fractions based on CDR3 nucleotide sequence plus V segment. VDJmatch was used to annotate antigen specificity against VDJdb, with one amino acid substitution in CDR3 allowed. TCRdb reprocessed the public reads and reports one entry per CDR3 protein sequence, without DNA. The V and J calls shown here were made by TCRdb, not taken from the authors' results. Per the sample table, the count is about 430,000 distinct CDR3 sequences. The top ten clonotypes cover 1.4% of the sample.

The data were obtained in a study of T cells expressing NK-cell markers (dated by TCRdb to 2018 to 2021). Notes on the research overall: Three sorted T-cell subsets (CD3+CD56+NKG2C+, CD3+CD56+NKG2C- and CD3+CD56-NKG2C+) from roughly eight donors had their TCR beta-chain repertoires profiled. Among the eight sequenced donors, only one was HCMV-seronegative, while the other seven were HCMV-seropositive. The eight sequenced donors were randomly selected healthy volunteers, three men and five women. Illumina HiSeq 2000/2500, MiSeq or NextSeq was used to sequence libraries as 2 x 150 bp reads. On the study overall, not on this receptor specifically: Whether the expanded NKG2C-expressing T cell clones were specific for HCMV antigens was left unclear. Those dominant clonotypes were again the most abundant among CD3+CD56-NKG2C+ cells in a few donors, at about 28.3-65%. In roughly six donors, the dominant CD3+CD56+NKG2C+ clonotypes ranked among the top 10 CD8+ clonotypes, making up roughly 1.0-7.0% of CD8+ T cells.

Inclusive of the bounding cysteine and phenylalanine, the CDR3 is 15 residues long. The DNA is not on file. From the germline V gene, CDR1 is MNHNS and CDR2 is SASEGT. HCMV-specific IgG was detected in serum with a commercial ELISA kit to determine HCMV serostatus. Ficoll density gradient centrifugation was used to isolate peripheral blood mononuclear cells from blood. This receptor was identified in a woman aged 45-60 years in good health. Donor details come from another sample of the same person, matched by shared clones. Sequences were obtained from blood T cells: a sorted CD56 or NKG2C T cell subset, CD4+ or CD8+ T cells, or bulk PBMC T cells (not recorded which). The rearranged segments are TRBV6-1 and TRBJ2-3; TCRdb's assignment of TRBD1 cannot be checked, as there is no DNA. The encoded CDR3 is CASSEAQGLTDTQYF.